This entry lists 8 T cell receptor beta chains sequenced from one sample in a study of T cell changes during pregnancy in multiple sclerosis. TCRdb's table, derived via immunoSEQ multiplex PCR, lists solely in-frame clones and lacks some. The table has tens of thousands of clones, around 91% seen once. Sequencing was performed on peripheral blood, taken after pregnancy. These receptors came from a female donor with multiple sclerosis, enrolled in a pregnancy study.

Remarks on this clone: Sequence at one end of the junction differs from germline and may be a read error. The gene calls are TRBV7-7 and TRBJ1-2; 8 bases fit TRBD1. Germline-derived CDR1 and CDR2 are SSHAT and FNYEAQ (reference sequence). The CDR3 runs to 14 residues. The CDR3 loop reads CASSPLGQGFGYTF. CDR3 DNA: TGTGCTAGCAGCCCTCTTGGACAGGGTTTCGGCTACACCTTC. Variable domain in full (rest from reference TRBV7-7 and TRBJ1-2): GAGVSQSPRYKVTKRGQDVTLRCDPISSHATLYWYQQALGQGPEFLTYFNYEAQPDKSGLPSDRFSAERPEGSISTLTIQRTEQRDSAMYRCASSPLGQGFGYTFGSGTRLTVV.

This sequence joins TRBV7-3 and TRBJ2-2; D is undetermined. The CDR3 is 14 residues long. Germline V gene sequence: CDR1 SGHTA, CDR2 FQGTGA. The germline V and J ends were trimmed by 2 bases and 0 bases, with 4 bases remaining between them. The CDR3 DNA follows: TGTGCCAGCAGCTTAGTCACGAACACCGGGGAGCTGTTTTTT. It is translated as CASSLVTNTGELFF.

Only one count was recorded for this clone. The chain recombines TRBV18 with TRBJ1-2; 7 bases match TRBD1. There are 16 residues in the CDR3. CDR1 KGHSH and CDR2 LQKENI come from the germline V gene. Trimming took 6 bases from V and 1 from J; bases not matched to a gene: 11. This CDR3 reads CASSSRGAGINYGYTF. The CDR3 bases are TGTGCCAGCTCCTCCAGGGGGGCAGGGATTAACTATGGCTACACCTTC.

This clone was seen just once. The chain combines TRBV5-4 with TRBJ1-1; 9 positions agree with TRBD1. From germline, CDR1 is SGHNT and CDR2 YYREEE (reference sequence). The CDR3 consists of 14 residues. The ends lost 4 bases at V and 3 bases at J; junction bases unmatched: 4. The CDR3 DNA sequence: TGTGCCAGCAGCCCCGGGACAGGGCACACTGAAGCTTTCTTT. This codes for CASSPGTGHTEAFF.

The gene calls are TRBV30 and TRBJ1-2, with no clear D. Trimming cost V 0 bases and J 4 bases, with 15 bases left between them. The CDR3 sequence is 15 residues long. Germline loops: CDR1 GTSNPN, CDR2 SVGIG (reference sequence). The chain's CDR3 is CAWSVADTRSYGYTF. In DNA form, the CDR3 reads TGTGCCTGGAGTGTAGCTGATACCAGGTCCTATGGCTACACCTTC.

This clone appeared once. V is TRBV27 and J is TRBJ2-1; 9 bases are a match to TRBD2. Trimming took 3 bases from V and 10 from J; bases not matched to a gene: 1. The CDR3 has 12 amino acids. Germline lookup yields CDR1 MNHEY and CDR2 SMNVEV (reference sequence). The CDR3 DNA reads TGTGCCAGCAGTTTCCTAGCGGGGGAGCAGTTCTTC. It yields the protein CASSFLAGEQFF.

This clone was detected once. The chain has TRBV5-4 and TRBJ2-5; 11 bases align to TRBD2. Per the germline V gene, CDR1 is SGHNT and CDR2 is YYREEE (reference sequence). This CDR3 spans 17 amino acids. Trimming cost V 0 bases and J 5 bases; bases outside gene matches: 9. The DNA for the CDR3 is TGTGCCAGCAGCTTGGCTCGTAGCGGGGGGGCCGGTGAGACCCAGTACTTC. Its translation: CASSLARSGGAGETQYF.

This chain uses TRBV28 with TRBJ1-5, with a tentative D call TRBD1 (6 bases). Trimming removed 6 bases from V and 0 bases from J, with 6 bases in between. The CDR3 consists of 13 residues. The V gene's germline CDR1 is MDHEN and CDR2 SYDVKM. The CDR3 spells CASRDSSNQPQHF. Written as DNA, the CDR3 is TGTGCCAGCAGGGACAGTAGCAATCAGCCCCAGCATTTT.